A selection of T cell receptor beta chains follows, all from one sample in a study of shared clonotypes between healthy human individuals. Here immunoSEQ multiplex PCR was the method, and the copy in TCRdb shows in-frame clones only, minus some. The sample lists over a million clones, about 75% occurring once. The sample consisted of memory CD4+ T cells sorted from blood. All receptors derive from a man aged 18 to 35 in good health. The CDR3 runs from the conserved cysteine through the conserved F or W. The D gene is left open where the match is weak. The size of a clone is reported for some rows only, either as once, few or many, or as a class for expanded clones.

TRBJ2-1 | TRBV5-6 | NA | TRBD1 | CASSLRGTGSTNEQFF | TGTGCCAGCAGCCTGAGGGGGACAGGGAGTACAAATGAGCAGTTCTTC
TRBJ1-5 | TRBV2 | NA | NA | CASSGGTSNQPQHF | TGTGCCAGCAGTGGAGGGACGAGCAATCAGCCCCAGCATTTT
TRBJ2-3 | TRBV27 | NA | NA | CASSLGVTDTQYF | TGTGCCAGCAGTCTGGGAGTCACAGATACGCAGTATTTT
TRBJ1-1 | TRBV6-5 | NA | TRBD1 | CASSYSGLTGSTEAFF | TGTGCCAGCAGTTACAGCGGGTTGACAGGGTCAACTGAAGCTTTCTTT
TRBJ1-6 | TRBV6-1 | NA | NA | CASSDRTGISSPLHF | TGTGCCAGCAGTGATCGCACAGGGATAAGTTCACCCCTCCACTTT
TRBJ2-2 | TRBV10-1 | NA | NA | CASSENVRIGSSGELFF | TGCGCCAGCAGTGAAAACGTTAGGATCGGGAGCTCCGGGGAGCTGTTTTTT
TRBJ2-3 | TRBV6-5 | NA | TRBD2 | CASSGGGHSTDTQYF | TGTGCCAGCAGTGGGGGGGGTCACAGCACAGATACGCAGTATTTT
TRBJ2-3 | TRBV7-2 | NA | NA | CASSLASVPDTQYF | TGTGCCAGCAGCTTAGCGTCCGTCCCAGATACGCAGTATTTT
TRBJ1-2 | TRBV27 | NA | NA | CASSLSGAYGRYGYTF | TGTGCCAGCAGTTTATCGGGCGCTTACGGTCGCTATGGCTACACCTTC
TRBJ2-4 | TRBV19 | NA | NA | CASSVLLGESGNIQYF | TGTGCCAGTAGTGTCCTCTTGGGGGAGAGTGGGAACATTCAGTACTTC
TRBJ2-7 | TRBV9 | NA | NA | CASSVGDTPYEQYF | TGTGCCAGCAGCGTAGGGGACACCCCCTACGAGCAGTACTTC
TRBJ1-3 | TRBV15 | NA | NA | CATSRAGSGNTIYF | TGTGCCACCAGCAGGGCAGGGTCTGGAAACACCATATATTTT
TRBJ1-1 | TRBV28 | once | TRBD1 | CASSFDYQGVTEAFF | TGTGCCAGCAGTTTTGATTACCAGGGGGTTACTGAAGCTTTCTTT
TRBJ2-1 | TRBV7-9 | NA | TRBD2 | CASSPAALAGGANEQFF | TGTGCCAGCAGCCCGGCGGCCCTAGCGGGGGGGGCGAATGAGCAGTTCTTC
TRBJ2-5 | TRBV14 | few | TRBD1 | CASSRGTGLTQYF | TGTGCCAGCAGCCGTGGGACAGGGCTGACCCAGTACTTC
TRBJ2-1 | TRBV10-1 | few | NA | CATSGGWGSYNEQFF | TGCGCCACCAGTGGGGGCTGGGGGTCCTACAATGAGCAGTTCTTC
TRBJ1-5 | TRBV19 | NA | NA | CASSIGYSNQPQHF | TGTGCCAGTAGTATAGGGTATAGCAATCAGCCCCAGCATTTT